This T cell receptor beta chain was captured by sequencing in a study of shared clonotypes between healthy human individuals. Study background: CD4 naive cells filled three plates per donor, CD4 memory three, CD8 naive two and CD8 memory one.

Note on this clone: The antigen remains unidentified.

Donation came from healthy HIV-negative adults that had no recent acute infections or vaccinations. Original processing methods: Filtering differed, since immunoSEQ gave only junction sequences and no quality scores. The protocol was immunoSEQ multiplex PCR, while the TCRdb copy is restricted to in-frame clones and leaves out a portion. V and J calls and clone size are copied from that table; D and trimming were computed from the DNA. The table has some 2,400,000 clones, 90% to 97% seen once. General study results and limits: Unshared clonotypes carried lower generation probabilities than those common to all four donors.

J was trimmed by 14 bases and V by 4 bases; bases with no gene match: 18. Germline V gives CDR1 SGHTA, CDR2 FQGNSA. The CDR3 length is 15 residues. The chain joins TRBV7-2 to TRBJ2-3, with 7 bases identical to TRBD2. The sequence derives from a man between 18 and 35 years old in good health. Sequencing input: naive CD4+ T cells sorted from blood. As for subset: CD45RA+ positively selected. CDR3 region: CASSSHGGAGTILYF. CDR3 bases: TGTGCCAGCAGCTCGCACGGGGGAGCCGGGACTATTTTGTATTTT.